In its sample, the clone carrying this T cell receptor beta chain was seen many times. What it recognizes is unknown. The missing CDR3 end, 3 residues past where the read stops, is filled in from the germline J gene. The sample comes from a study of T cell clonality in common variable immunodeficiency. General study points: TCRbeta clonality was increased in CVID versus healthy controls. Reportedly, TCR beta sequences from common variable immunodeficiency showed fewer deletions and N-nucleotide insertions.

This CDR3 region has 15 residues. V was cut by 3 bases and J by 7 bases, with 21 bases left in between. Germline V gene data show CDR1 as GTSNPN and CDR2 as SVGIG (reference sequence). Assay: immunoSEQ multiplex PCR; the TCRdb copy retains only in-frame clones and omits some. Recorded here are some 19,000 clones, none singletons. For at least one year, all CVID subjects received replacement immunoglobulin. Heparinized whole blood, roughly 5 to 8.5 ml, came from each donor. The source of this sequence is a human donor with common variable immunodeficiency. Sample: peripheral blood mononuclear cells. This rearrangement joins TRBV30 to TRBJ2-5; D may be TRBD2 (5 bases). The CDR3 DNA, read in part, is TGTGCCTGGAGACCCCCGGGGATCCAAGGCGGGACC. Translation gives CAWRPPGIQGGT. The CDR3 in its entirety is CAWRPPGIQGGTQYF.